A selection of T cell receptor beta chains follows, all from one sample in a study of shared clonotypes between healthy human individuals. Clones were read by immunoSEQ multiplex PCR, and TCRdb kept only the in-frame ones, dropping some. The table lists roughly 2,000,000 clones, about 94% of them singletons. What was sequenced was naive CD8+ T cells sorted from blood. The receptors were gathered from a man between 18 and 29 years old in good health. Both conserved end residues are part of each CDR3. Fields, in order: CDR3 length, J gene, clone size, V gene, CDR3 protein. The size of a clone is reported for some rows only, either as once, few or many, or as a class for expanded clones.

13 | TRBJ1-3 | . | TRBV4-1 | CASSQERGNTIYF
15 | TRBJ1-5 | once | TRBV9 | CASSVGEGSNQPQHF
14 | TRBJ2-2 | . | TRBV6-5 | CASTEGPNTGELFF
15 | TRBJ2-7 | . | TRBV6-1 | CASSGWAGGTYEQYF
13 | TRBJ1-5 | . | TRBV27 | CASSFLSNQPQHF
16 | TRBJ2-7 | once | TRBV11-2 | CASSFSLARERYEQYF
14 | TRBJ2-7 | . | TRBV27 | CASRYLGDHDEQYF
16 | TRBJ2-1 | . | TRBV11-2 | CASSYLAGASYNEQFF
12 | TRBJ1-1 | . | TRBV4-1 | CATNGGGTEAFF
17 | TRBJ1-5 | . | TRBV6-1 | CASSEMSGKGSNQPQHF
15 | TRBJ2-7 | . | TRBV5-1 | CASSFRTGVGYEQYF
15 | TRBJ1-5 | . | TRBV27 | CASRGGSQNNQPQHF
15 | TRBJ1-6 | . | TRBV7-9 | CASNNGGEYGSPLHF
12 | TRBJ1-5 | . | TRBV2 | CASSGLNQPQHF
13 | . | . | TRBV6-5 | CASSYSQGYEQYF
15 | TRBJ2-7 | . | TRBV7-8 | CASSPTGTRNNEQYF
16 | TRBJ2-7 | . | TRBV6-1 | CASSEYGLAGGYEQYF
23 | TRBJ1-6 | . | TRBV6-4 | CASSDHFFGTGATVVLYGSPLHF
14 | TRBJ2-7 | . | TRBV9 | CASSVGQDVGEQYF
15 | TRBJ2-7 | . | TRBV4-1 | CASSQGASGTYEQYF
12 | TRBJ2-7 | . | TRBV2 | CASSGGQGEQYF
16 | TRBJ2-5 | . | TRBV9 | CASSVRVGLNQETQYF
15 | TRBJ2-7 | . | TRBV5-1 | CASSSGTDSSYEQYF
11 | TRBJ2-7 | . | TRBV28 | CATQDPREQYF
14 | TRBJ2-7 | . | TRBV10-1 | CASSEYSGGHEQYF
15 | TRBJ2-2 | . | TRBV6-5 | CASKPDRGDSGELFF
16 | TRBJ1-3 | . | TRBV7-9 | CASSLEKGAGGNTIYF
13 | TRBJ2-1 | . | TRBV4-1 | CASSQVHSNEQFF
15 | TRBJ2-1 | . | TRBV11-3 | CASSLGLADYNEQFF
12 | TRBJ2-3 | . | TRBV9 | CASGKDTDTQYF